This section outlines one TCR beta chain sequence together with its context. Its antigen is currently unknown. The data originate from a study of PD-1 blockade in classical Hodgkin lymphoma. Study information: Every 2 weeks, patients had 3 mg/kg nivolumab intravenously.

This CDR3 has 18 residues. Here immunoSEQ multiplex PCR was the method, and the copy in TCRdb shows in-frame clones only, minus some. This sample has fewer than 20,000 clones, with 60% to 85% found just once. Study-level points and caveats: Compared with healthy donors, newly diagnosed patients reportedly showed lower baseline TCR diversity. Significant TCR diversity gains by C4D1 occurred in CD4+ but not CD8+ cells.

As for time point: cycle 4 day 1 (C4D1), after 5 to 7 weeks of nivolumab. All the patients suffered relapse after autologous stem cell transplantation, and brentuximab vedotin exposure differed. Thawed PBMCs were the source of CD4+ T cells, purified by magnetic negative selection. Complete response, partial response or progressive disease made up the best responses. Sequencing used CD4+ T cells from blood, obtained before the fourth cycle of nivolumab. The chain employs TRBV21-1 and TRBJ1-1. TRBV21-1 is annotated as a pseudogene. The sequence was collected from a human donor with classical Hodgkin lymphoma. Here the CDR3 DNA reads TGTGCCAGCAGCAAAGAAGGTCTGGGGAACAGCCCGGGCACTGAAGCTTTCTTT. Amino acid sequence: CASSKEGLGNSPGTEAFF.